The rows below give T cell receptor beta chains drawn from one sample of a study of T-cell memory formation after mild COVID-19. TCRdb recomputed calls from the 5' RACE reads with MiXCR, one row per CDR3 protein. The data contain some 450,000 distinct CDR3 sequences, 20% of them singletons. Sequencing was done on a sample of PBMCs or a T cell subset sorted from them (not recorded which). Every receptor here comes from an adult woman who had mild COVID-19 (a few samples of this study predate the infection). Cell type and time point are not known. CDR3s include the opening cysteine and the closing phenylalanine or tryptophan. The D gene is left open where the match is weak. Part of the rows lack a size; the others show once, few, many or a class for expanded clones.

>few|-|TRBV5-6|TRBJ2-1
CASSLGPSNEQFF
TGTGCCAGCAGCTTGGGACCCTCGAATGAGCAGTTCTTC
>few|TRBD2|TRBV3-1|TRBJ2-7
CASSQVGGGRGEQYF
TGTGCCAGCAGCCAAGTCGGCGGGGGTAGGGGCGAGCAGTACTTC
>few|-|TRBV4-2|TRBJ1-1
CASSQAYAGVGTEAFF
TGTGCCAGCAGCCAAGCCTATGCAGGGGTGGGAACTGAAGCTTTCTTT
>few|-|TRBV4-3|TRBJ1-5
CASSQDQQSPQPQHF
TGCGCCAGCAGCCAAGATCAACAATCTCCCCAGCCCCAGCATTTT
>-|TRBD2|TRBV7-2|TRBJ2-1
CASSPWTSGGAGEQFF
TGTGCCAGCAGCCCCTGGACTAGCGGGGGGGCAGGGGAGCAGTTCTTC
>-|TRBD1|TRBV6-5|TRBJ2-7
CASGQGDSYEQYF
TGTGCCAGTGGACAGGGGGATTCTTACGAGCAGTACTTC
>few|-|TRBV29-1|TRBJ1-1
CSVEDFPEAFF
TGCAGCGTTGAAGATTTCCCAGAAGCTTTCTTT
>-|TRBD2|TRBV10-3|TRBJ2-1
CATETSGYNEQFF
TGTGCCACGGAGACTAGCGGTTACAATGAGCAGTTCTTC
>-|-|TRBV4-3|TRBJ2-2
CASSSLPRGAGTGELFF
TGCGCCAGCAGTTCACTCCCTAGGGGAGCAGGTACCGGGGAGCTGTTTTTT
>few|-|TRBV19|TRBJ2-2
CASTRAGMNTGELFF
TGTGCCAGTACGAGGGCAGGGATGAACACCGGGGAGCTGTTTTTT
>-|-|TRBV12-3/TRBV12-4|TRBJ1-5
CASSLRGRNQPQHF
TGTGCCAGCAGTTTGAGGGGACGCAATCAGCCCCAGCATTTT
>-|-|TRBV20-1|TRBJ2-1
CSARARSSYNEQFF
TGCAGTGCTAGAGCGCGGAGCTCCTACAATGAGCAGTTCTTC
>-|TRBD1|TRBV12-3/TRBV12-4|TRBJ2-7
CASSFPGGRHEQYF
TGTGCCAGCAGTTTTCCAGGGGGTAGGCACGAGCAGTACTTC
>-|TRBD1|TRBV9|TRBJ2-7
CASSEGAGEDEQYF
TGTGCCAGCAGCGAGGGGGCAGGAGAGGACGAGCAGTACTTC
>-|-|TRBV7-8|TRBJ2-2
CASSLGLRGELFF
TGTGCCAGCAGCTTAGGGCTGCGCGGGGAGCTGTTTTTT
>-|TRBD2|TRBV4-3|TRBJ2-3
CASSQGGRSLGDTQYF
TGCGCCAGCAGCCAAGGCGGGAGAAGTTTAGGGGATACGCAGTATTTT
>few|TRBD1|TRBV5-1|TRBJ2-1
CASSWGQGFNEQFF
TGCGCCAGCAGCTGGGGACAGGGATTCAATGAGCAGTTCTTC
>few|TRBD1|TRBV29-1|TRBJ1-1
CREIPTGTNTEAFF
TGCAGGGAAATACCGACAGGGACGAACACTGAAGCTTTCTTT
>few|-|TRBV12-3/TRBV12-4|TRBJ2-2
CASSFRQGNTGELFF
TGTGCCAGCAGTTTCCGGCAGGGCAACACCGGGGAGCTGTTTTTT
>-|TRBD2|TRBV27|TRBJ2-2
CASRVAGFTGELFF
TGTGCCAGCAGAGTAGCGGGGTTCACCGGGGAGCTGTTTTTT
>-|-|TRBV24-1|TRBJ2-2
CATSDLPVTNTGELFF
TGTGCCACCAGTGATCTCCCGGTGACGAACACCGGGGAGCTGTTTTTT
>-|-|TRBV5-1|TRBJ1-4
CASSLPPATNEKLFF
TGCGCCAGCAGCTTGCCCCCCGCAACTAATGAAAAACTGTTTTTT
>few|TRBD1|TRBV24-1|TRBJ2-1
CATSDTRTGRSYNEQFF
TGTGCCACCAGTGACACCAGGACAGGGAGGTCCTACAATGAGCAGTTCTTC
>-|-|TRBV12-5|TRBJ1-2
CASGLGLQGVLSYGYTF
TGTGCTAGTGGTTTGGGCCTCCAGGGTGTCCTCTCCTATGGCTACACCTTC
>-|-|TRBV7-9|TRBJ1-1
CASSFDTTEAFF
TGTGCCAGCAGCTTTGACACCACTGAAGCTTTCTTT
>many|TRBD1|TRBV18|TRBJ2-5
CASSPARDSEETQYF
TGTGCCAGCTCACCCGCTCGGGACAGTGAAGAGACCCAGTACTTC
>few|TRBD2|TRBV7-9|TRBJ2-3
CASSLDGTTRTQYF
TGTGCCAGCAGCTTAGACGGGACTACACGTACGCAGTATTTT
>many|TRBD2|TRBV5-1|TRBJ2-1
CASSLVASGNEQFF
TGCGCCAGCAGCTTGGTGGCTAGCGGCAATGAGCAGTTCTTC
>many|-|TRBV7-6|TRBJ1-6
CATQLLDGNSPLHF
TGTGCCACCCAGCTACTCGACGGGAATTCACCCCTCCACTTT
>-|TRBD1|TRBV5-1|TRBJ2-7
CASSLEGQGLYEQYF
TGCGCCAGCAGCTTGGAGGGACAGGGGTTGTACGAGCAGTACTTC
>-|TRBD1|TRBV5-1|TRBJ2-7
CASSTWTGISYEQYF
TGCGCCAGCAGCACCTGGACAGGGATTTCCTACGAGCAGTACTTC
>few|-|TRBV3-1|TRBJ2-7
CASSSVGGYEQYF
TGTGCCAGCAGCTCAGTAGGTGGCTACGAGCAGTACTTC
>few|TRBD2|TRBV12-3/TRBV12-4|TRBJ2-1
CASSYTRDYYNEQFF
TGTGCCAGCAGCTATACCCGGGACTACTACAATGAGCAGTTCTTC
>few|TRBD1|TRBV12-3/TRBV12-4|TRBJ1-2
CASSSTLTGIYGYTF
TGTGCCAGCAGTTCAACTCTGACAGGGATATATGGCTACACCTTC
>-|-|TRBV5-1|TRBJ1-5
CASSLYPNQPQHF
TGCGCCAGCAGCTTGTATCCCAATCAGCCCCAGCATTTT
>few|-|TRBV6-1|TRBJ1-1
CASSEIEGRTEAFF
TGTGCCAGCAGTGAAATCGAGGGGAGGACTGAAGCTTTCTTT
>-|-|TRBV19|TRBJ1-1
CASRPRESNTEAFF
TGTGCCAGTAGACCTCGGGAGTCTAACACTGAAGCTTTCTTT
>-|TRBD2|TRBV5-1|TRBJ2-1
CASSWGIAGYNEQFF
TGCGCCAGCAGTTGGGGAATAGCGGGGTACAATGAGCAGTTCTTC
>few|-|TRBV24-1|TRBJ2-7
CATRAAEDPYEQYF
TGTGCCACCCGGGCCGCCGAAGACCCCTACGAGCAGTACTTC
>-|TRBD1|TRBV7-9|TRBJ2-1
CASSGGKGASLGRNEQFF
TGTGCCAGCAGCGGGGGAAAGGGGGCCTCCCTGGGACGCAATGAGCAGTTCTTC
>-|-|TRBV6-2/TRBV6-3|TRBJ1-2
CASSYGENYGYTF
TGTGCCAGCAGTTACGGGGAAAACTATGGCTACACCTTC
>-|TRBD1|TRBV3-1|TRBJ2-7
CASSQGQGPPYEQYF
TGTGCCAGCAGCCAAGGACAGGGGCCCCCTTACGAGCAGTACTTC
>few|-|TRBV5-6|TRBJ2-1
CASSWIRGDNEQFF
TGTGCCAGCAGCTGGATCCGGGGAGACAATGAGCAGTTCTTC
>-|-|TRBV6-5|TRBJ2-5
CASGVYQETQYF
TGTGCCAGCGGAGTCTACCAAGAGACCCAGTACTTC
>-|-|TRBV12-3/TRBV12-4|TRBJ1-1
CASSRSVLNTEAFF
TGTGCCAGCAGCAGGTCGGTTTTGAACACTGAAGCTTTCTTT
>once|-|TRBV25-1|TRBJ2-7
CASSSDRVRYEQYF
TGTGCCAGCAGCTCCGATCGGGTGCGCTACGAGCAGTACTTC
>few|-|TRBV12-3/TRBV12-4|TRBJ2-7
CASSLGPAYYEQYF
TGTGCCAGCAGCCTCGGACCTGCCTACTACGAGCAGTACTTC